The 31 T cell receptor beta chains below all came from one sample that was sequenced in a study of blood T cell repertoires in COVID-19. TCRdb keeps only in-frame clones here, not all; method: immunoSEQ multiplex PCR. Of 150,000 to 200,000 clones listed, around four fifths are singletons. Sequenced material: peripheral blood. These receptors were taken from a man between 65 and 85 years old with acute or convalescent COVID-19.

In nucleotides, the CDR3 is TGTGCCAGCAGTTTTTCGGGAGTAGCGGACACCGGGGAGCTGTTTTTT. This encodes CASSFSGVADTGELFF. This chain connects TRBV27 to TRBJ2-2, with D perhaps TRBD2 (6 bases). The CDR3 covers 16 residues. Germline loops: CDR1 MNHEY, CDR2 SMNVEV (reference sequence). The germline V and J ends were trimmed by 3 bases and 3 bases, with 14 bases remaining between them.

This CDR3 is CASSVQGDNEQFF. The CDR3 bases are TGTGCCAGCAGCGTCCAGGGGGACAATGAGCAGTTCTTC. The chain joins TRBV9 to TRBJ2-1, with 7 nucleotides matching TRBD1. The V gene's germline CDR1 is SGDLS and CDR2 YYNGEE. CDR3 length equals 13 residues. V lost 2 bases to trimming and J lost 5 bases; unmatched junction nucleotides: 1.

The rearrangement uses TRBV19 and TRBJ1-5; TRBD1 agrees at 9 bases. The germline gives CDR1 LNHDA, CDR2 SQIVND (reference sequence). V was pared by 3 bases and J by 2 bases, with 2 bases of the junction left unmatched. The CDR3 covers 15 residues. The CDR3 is CASSIDRGGNQPQHF. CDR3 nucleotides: TGTGCCAGTAGTATTGACAGGGGGGGCAATCAGCCCCAGCATTTT. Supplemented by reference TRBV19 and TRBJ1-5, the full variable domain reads DGGITQSPKYLFRKEGQNVTLSCEQNLNHDAMYWYRQDPGQGLRLIYYSQIVNDFQKGDIAEGYSVSREKKESFPLTVTSAQKNPTAFYLCASSIDRGGNQPQHFGDGTRLSIL.

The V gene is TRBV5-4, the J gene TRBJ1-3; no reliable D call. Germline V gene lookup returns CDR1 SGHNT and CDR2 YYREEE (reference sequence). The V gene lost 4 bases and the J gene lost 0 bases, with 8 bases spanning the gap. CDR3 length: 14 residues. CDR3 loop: CASSGDTSGNTIYF. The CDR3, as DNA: TGTGCCAGCAGCGGTGACACCTCTGGAAACACCATATATTTT.

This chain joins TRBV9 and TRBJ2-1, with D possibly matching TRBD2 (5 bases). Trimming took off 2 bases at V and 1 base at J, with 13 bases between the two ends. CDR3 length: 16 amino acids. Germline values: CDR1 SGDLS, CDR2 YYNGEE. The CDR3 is CASSVVGSGSYNEQFF. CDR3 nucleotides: TGTGCCAGCAGCGTTGTGGGGAGTGGTTCCTACAATGAGCAGTTCTTC.

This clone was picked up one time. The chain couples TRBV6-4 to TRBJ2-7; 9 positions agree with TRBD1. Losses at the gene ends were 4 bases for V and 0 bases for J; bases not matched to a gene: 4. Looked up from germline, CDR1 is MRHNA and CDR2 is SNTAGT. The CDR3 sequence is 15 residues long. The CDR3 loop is CASSAGTGSSYEQYF. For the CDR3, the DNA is TGTGCCAGCAGTGCTGGGACAGGGAGCTCCTACGAGCAGTACTTC.

The DNA of the CDR3 is TGCAGCGTTCGCTCTTTAGCGGCCTCCTACGAGCAGTACTTC. Translation: CSVRSLAASYEQYF. The chain joins TRBV29-1 to TRBJ2-7, with a weak D call TRBD2 (6 bases). CDR1 is SQVTM and CDR2 is ANQGSEA in the germline V gene. The CDR3 loop spans 14 amino acids. With 5 bases removed from V and 0 bases from J, the gap between germline ends came to 14 bases.

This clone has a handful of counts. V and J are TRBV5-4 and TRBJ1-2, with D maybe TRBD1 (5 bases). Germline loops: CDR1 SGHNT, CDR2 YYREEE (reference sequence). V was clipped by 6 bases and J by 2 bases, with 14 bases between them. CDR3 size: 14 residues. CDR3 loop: CASNVGGSNYGYTF. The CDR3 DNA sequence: TGTGCCAGCAACGTGGGGGGTTCGAACTATGGCTACACCTTC.

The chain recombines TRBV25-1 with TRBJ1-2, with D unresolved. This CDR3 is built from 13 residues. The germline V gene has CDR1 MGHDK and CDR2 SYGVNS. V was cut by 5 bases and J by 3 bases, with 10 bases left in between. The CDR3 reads CASSSSGYYGYTF. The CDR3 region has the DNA TGTGCCAGCAGTTCGTCGGGGTACTATGGCTACACCTTC.

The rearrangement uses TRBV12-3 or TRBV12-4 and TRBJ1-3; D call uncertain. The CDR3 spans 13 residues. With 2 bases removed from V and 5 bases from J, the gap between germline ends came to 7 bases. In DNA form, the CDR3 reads TGTGCCAGCAGTTTATCGGTCCGAAACACCATATATTTT. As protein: CASSLSVRNTIYF.

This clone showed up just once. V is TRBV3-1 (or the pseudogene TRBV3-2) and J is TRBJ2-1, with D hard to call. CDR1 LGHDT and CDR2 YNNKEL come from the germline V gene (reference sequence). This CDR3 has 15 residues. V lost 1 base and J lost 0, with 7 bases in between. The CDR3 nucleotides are TGTGCCAGCAGCCAAGTTGGTAGCTCCTACAATGAGCAGTTCTTC. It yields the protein CASSQVGSSYNEQFF.

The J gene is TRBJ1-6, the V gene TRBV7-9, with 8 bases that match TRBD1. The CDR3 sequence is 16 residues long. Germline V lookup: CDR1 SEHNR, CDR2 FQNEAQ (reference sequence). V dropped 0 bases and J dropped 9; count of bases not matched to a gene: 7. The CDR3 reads CASSLAGQGDGSPLHF. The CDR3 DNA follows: TGTGCCAGCAGCTTAGCAGGACAGGGAGATGGTTCACCCCTCCACTTT.

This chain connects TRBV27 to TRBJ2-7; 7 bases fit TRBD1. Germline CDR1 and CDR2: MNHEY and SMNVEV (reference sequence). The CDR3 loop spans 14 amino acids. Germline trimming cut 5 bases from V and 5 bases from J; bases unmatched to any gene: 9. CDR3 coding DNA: TGTGCCAGCAGTCCCCGGAGACAGGGCCACGAGCAGTACTTC. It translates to CASSPRRQGHEQYF.

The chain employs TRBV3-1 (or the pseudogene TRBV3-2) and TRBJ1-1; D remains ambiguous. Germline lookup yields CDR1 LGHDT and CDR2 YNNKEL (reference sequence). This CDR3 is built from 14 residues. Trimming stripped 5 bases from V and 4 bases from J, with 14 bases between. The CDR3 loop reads CASSASYLGTEAFF. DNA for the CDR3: TGTGCCAGCAGCGCTAGTTATTTGGGCACTGAAGCTTTCTTT.

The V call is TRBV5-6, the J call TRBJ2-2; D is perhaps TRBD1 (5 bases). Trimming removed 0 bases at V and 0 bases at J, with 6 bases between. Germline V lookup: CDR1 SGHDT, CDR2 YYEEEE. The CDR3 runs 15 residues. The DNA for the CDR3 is TGTGCCAGCAGCTTGGGACAGACGAACACCGGGGAGCTGTTTTTT. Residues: CASSLGQTNTGELFF.

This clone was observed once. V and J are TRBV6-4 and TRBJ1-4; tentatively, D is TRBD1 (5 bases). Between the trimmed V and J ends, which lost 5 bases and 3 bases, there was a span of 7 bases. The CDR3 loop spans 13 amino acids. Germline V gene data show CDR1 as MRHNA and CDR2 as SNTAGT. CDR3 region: CASSLRANEKLFF. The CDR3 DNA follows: TGTGCCAGCAGTCTCAGGGCTAATGAAAAACTGTTTTTT.

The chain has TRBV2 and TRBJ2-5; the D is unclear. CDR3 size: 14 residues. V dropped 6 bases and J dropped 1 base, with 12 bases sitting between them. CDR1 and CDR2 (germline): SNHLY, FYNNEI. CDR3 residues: CASRLRLAQETQYF. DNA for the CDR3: TGTGCCAGCAGGCTCCGGTTAGCCCAAGAGACCCAGTACTTC.

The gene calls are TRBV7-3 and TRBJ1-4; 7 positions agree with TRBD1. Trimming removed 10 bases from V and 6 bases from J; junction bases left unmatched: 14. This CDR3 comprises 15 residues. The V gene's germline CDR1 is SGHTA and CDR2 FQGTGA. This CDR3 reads CATMTGLQGDEKLFF. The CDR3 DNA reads TGTGCCACCATGACGGGTCTGCAGGGGGATGAAAAACTGTTTTTT.

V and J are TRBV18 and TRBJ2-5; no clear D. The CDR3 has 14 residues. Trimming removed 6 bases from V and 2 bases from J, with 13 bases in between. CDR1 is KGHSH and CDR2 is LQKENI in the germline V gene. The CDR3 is CASSRPPGQETQYF. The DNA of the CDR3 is TGTGCCAGCTCCCGCCCTCCGGGTCAAGAGACCCAGTACTTC. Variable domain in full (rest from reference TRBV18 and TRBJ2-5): NAGVMQNPRHLVRRRGQEARLRCSPMKGHSHVYWYRQLPEEGLKFMVYLQKENIIDESGMPKERFSAEFPKEGPSILRIQQVVRGDSAAYFCASSRPPGQETQYFGPGTRLLVL.

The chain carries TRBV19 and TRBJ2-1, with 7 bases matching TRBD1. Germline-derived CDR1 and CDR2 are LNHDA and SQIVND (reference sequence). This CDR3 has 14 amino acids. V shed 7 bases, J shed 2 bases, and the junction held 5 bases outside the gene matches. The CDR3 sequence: CASNTQGAYNEQFF. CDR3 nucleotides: TGTGCCAGTAATACCCAGGGGGCCTACAATGAGCAGTTCTTC.

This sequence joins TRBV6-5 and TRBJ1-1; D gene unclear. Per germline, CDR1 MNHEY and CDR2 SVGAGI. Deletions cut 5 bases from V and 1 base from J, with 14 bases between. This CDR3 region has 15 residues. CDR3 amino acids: CASSPLASGNTEAFF. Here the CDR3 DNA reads TGTGCCAGCAGTCCACTGGCCAGCGGGAACACTGAAGCTTTCTTT.

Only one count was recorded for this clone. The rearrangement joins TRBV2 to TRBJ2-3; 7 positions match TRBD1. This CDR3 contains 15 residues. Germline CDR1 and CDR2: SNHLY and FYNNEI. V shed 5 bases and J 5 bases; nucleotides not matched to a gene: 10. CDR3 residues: CASSPTDRVEDTQYF. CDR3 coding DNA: TGTGCCAGCAGTCCCACAGACAGGGTGGAAGATACGCAGTATTTT.

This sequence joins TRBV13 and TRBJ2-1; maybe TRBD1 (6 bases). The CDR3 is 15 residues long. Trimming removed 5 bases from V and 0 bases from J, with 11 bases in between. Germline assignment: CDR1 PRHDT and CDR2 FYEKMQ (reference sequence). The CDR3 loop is CASSRTGSSYNEQFF. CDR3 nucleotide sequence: TGTGCCAGCAGCAGAACAGGGAGCTCCTACAATGAGCAGTTCTTC.

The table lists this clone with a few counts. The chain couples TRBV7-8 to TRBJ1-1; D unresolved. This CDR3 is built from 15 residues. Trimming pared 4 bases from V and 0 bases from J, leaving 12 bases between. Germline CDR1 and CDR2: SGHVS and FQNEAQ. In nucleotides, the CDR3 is TGTGCCAGCAGCTATCGAGAGGGCATGAACACTGAAGCTTTCTTT. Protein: CASSYREGMNTEAFF.

The CDR3 DNA reads TGCGCCAGCAGAGTACCCTCTCGCGGACATTCCTACAATGAGCAGTTCTTC. This gives the protein CASRVPSRGHSYNEQFF. This rearrangement joins TRBV4-3 to TRBJ2-1; D perhaps matches TRBD1 (5 bases). This CDR3 spans 17 amino acids. V lost 6 bases and J 1 base, leaving 19 bases between the germline ends. Germline CDR1 reads LGHNA; CDR2 reads YSLEER.

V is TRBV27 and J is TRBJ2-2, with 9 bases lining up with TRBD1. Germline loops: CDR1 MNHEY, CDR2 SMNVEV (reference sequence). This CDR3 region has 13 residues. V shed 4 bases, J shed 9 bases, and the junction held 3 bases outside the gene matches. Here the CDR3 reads CASSYTGGWELFF. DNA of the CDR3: TGTGCCAGCAGTTACACAGGGGGCTGGGAGCTGTTTTTT.

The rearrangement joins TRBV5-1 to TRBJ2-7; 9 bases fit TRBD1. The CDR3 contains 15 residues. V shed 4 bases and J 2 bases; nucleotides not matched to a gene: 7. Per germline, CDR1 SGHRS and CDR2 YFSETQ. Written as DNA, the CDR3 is TGCGCCAGCAGCATGCCGGGACAGGGTACCTACGAGCAGTACTTC. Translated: CASSMPGQGTYEQYF.

This chain's CDR3 is CASGGLAGDYEQYF. The CDR3 DNA reads as TGTGCCAGCGGGGGACTAGCGGGAGACTACGAGCAGTACTTC. The V call is TRBV25-1, the J call TRBJ2-7; TRBD2 aligns across 14 bases. The V gene's germline CDR1 is MGHDK and CDR2 SYGVNS. The junction had 3 bases not matched to a gene; V was cut back by 8 bases and J by 3 bases. The CDR3 covers 14 residues.

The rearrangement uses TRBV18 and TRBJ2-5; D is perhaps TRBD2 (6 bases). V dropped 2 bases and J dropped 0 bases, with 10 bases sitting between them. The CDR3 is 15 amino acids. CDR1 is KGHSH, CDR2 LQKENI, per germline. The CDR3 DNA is TGTGCCAGCTCACCAGGGGCGGGAAACCAAGAGACCCAGTACTTC. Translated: CASSPGAGNQETQYF.

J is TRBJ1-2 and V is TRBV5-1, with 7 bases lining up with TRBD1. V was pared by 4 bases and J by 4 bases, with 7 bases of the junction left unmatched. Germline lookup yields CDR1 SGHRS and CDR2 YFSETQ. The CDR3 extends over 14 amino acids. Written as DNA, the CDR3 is TGCGCCAGCAGCCCCGAGGGGGACAGCTATGGCTACACCTTC. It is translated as CASSPEGDSYGYTF.

The CDR3 sequence is CASQERGTVNSPLHF. DNA for the CDR3: TGTGCCAGCCAAGAAAGAGGGACAGTCAATTCACCCCTCCACTTT. The chain joins TRBV6-5 to TRBJ1-6, with 7 bases matching TRBD1. The V gene's germline CDR1 is MNHEY and CDR2 SVGAGI. The CDR3 covers 15 residues. Germline trimming cut 8 bases from V and 7 bases from J; bases unmatched to any gene: 11.